This TCR beta chain came from a study of OX40 agonist ivuxolimab in advanced cancers. Across the whole study: From roughly 23 to 90 years was the age range, with a mean of roughly 59 years, and about 78% were male. Previous treatment with anti-PD-1, anti-PD-L1 or anti-CTLA-4 therapy was allowed; about 37% had received some.

There are 15 residues in the CDR3. CDR1 is LNHNV, CDR2 YYDKDF, per germline (reference sequence). V dropped 1 base and J dropped 1 base, with 5 bases sitting between them. Clones were sequenced by immunoSEQ multiplex PCR, and TCRdb holds only the in-frame ones, with some missing. The sample has tens of thousands of clones, 70% to 80% seen once. Study-wide results and caveats: Among T cells, CD8+ cells averaged more expanded clones than CD4+ cells.

This clone was found a few times. Its specificity is unknown. The sequence was obtained from an adult with an advanced solid tumor such as melanoma, head and neck, liver or kidney cancer. Sequencing was performed on CD4+ or CD8+ T cells sorted from blood, taken in a trial of the OX40 agonist ivuxolimab. This chain connects TRBV15 to TRBJ2-6; D remains unclear. In DNA, the CDR3 is TGTGCCACCAGCAGAGCGGTGTCTGGGGCCAACGTCCTGACTTTC. It yields the protein CATSRAVSGANVLTF.